Presented here are 25 T cell receptor beta chains from one specimen sequenced in a study of blood T cell repertoires in COVID-19. TCRdb's table, derived via immunoSEQ multiplex PCR, lists solely in-frame clones and lacks some. This table has roughly 180,000 clones, around 80% appearing once. The source material was peripheral blood. The receptors stem from a human donor in a cohort sampled during active COVID-19.

The chain links TRBV2 to TRBJ2-7; 10 bases are shared with TRBD2. The junction had 5 bases not matched to a gene; V was cut back by 0 bases and J by 3 bases. The CDR3 extends over 16 amino acids. Germline assignment: CDR1 SNHLY and CDR2 FYNNEI. As DNA, the CDR3 is TGTGCCAGCAGTGAAGCCCCTAGCGGGGGCCTCTACGAGCAGTACTTC. Its translation: CASSEAPSGGLYEQYF.

A single count supports this clone. This CDR3 is CASSSVGDRGRNEQFF. The CDR3 DNA reads as TGTGCCAGCAGCTCCGTCGGGGACAGGGGGCGTAATGAGCAGTTCTTC. The chain employs TRBV11-3 and TRBJ2-1; 12 bases match TRBD1. CDR3 length: 16 residues. Germline V lookup: CDR1 SGHNT, CDR2 YENEEA. After removal of 4 bases from V and 7 bases from J, the junction contained 8 bases not matched to a gene.

The V gene is TRBV3-1 (or the pseudogene TRBV3-2), the J gene TRBJ2-1; possible D gene TRBD1, 6 bases. Looked up from germline, CDR1 is LGHDT and CDR2 is YNNKEL (reference sequence). This CDR3 spans 18 amino acids. The germline V and J ends were trimmed by 0 bases and 3 bases, with 18 bases remaining between them. The DNA for the CDR3 is TGTGCCAGCAGCCAAGATGCGGCGCAGGGGATTAACTACAATGAGCAGTTCTTC. Amino acids: CASSQDAAQGINYNEQFF.

The J gene is TRBJ2-7, the V gene TRBV2, with 9 bases matching TRBD1. Losses at the gene ends were 0 bases for V and 2 bases for J; bases not matched to a gene: 5. CDR3 length: 16 residues. Germline V gene data show CDR1 as SNHLY and CDR2 as FYNNEI. In DNA form, the CDR3 reads TGTGCCAGCAGTGAAGCGCTTCGGACAGGGGCCTACGAGCAGTACTTC. Its translation: CASSEALRTGAYEQYF.

The rearrangement links TRBV19 to TRBJ1-1; TRBD1 matches 8 bases. The CDR3 length is 13 residues. Trimming cost V 5 bases and J 6 bases; bases outside gene matches: 5. CDR1 is LNHDA, CDR2 SQIVND, per germline (reference sequence). The CDR3 here is CASSFRGLSEAFF. CDR3 nucleotide sequence: TGTGCCAGTAGTTTCAGGGGGCTGTCTGAAGCTTTCTTT.

Worth noting for this clone: Other DNA sequences in this sample translate to the same CDR3. The V gene is TRBV4-1, the J gene TRBJ1-1; D gene unclear. V was cut by 3 bases and J by 4 bases, with 9 bases left in between. The CDR3 loop spans 13 amino acids. CDR1 and CDR2 (germline): MGHRA, YSYEKL. The CDR3, as DNA: TGCGCCAGCAGCCACCCCCGGGGCACTGAAGCTTTCTTT. It encodes CASSHPRGTEAFF.

V gene TRBV12-3 or TRBV12-4 combines with J gene TRBJ2-5, with D uncertain. The CDR3 is 13 residues long. The V end was cut by 3 bases, the J end by 4 bases, with 9 bases between. CDR3 in amino acids: CASSFSGTETQYF. The DNA of the CDR3 is TGTGCCAGCAGTTTCTCGGGTACAGAGACCCAGTACTTC.

The chain carries TRBV7-6 and TRBJ2-7; 7 bases line up with TRBD1. With 4 bases clipped from V and 4 bases from J, the junction kept 7 bases outside the gene matches. Germline CDR1 SGHVS, CDR2 FNYEAQ. This CDR3 is built from 14 residues. The CDR3: CASSSGQTGYEQYF. The CDR3, as DNA: TGTGCCAGCAGCTCGGGACAGACGGGTTACGAGCAGTACTTC.

This clone has just one count. The V and J genes are TRBV7-8 and TRBJ2-7; 7 bases line up with TRBD1. CDR1 and CDR2 from the germline V gene are SGHVS and FQNEAQ. After removal of 8 bases from V and 2 bases from J, the junction contained 18 bases not matched to a gene. The CDR3 covers 17 residues. CDR3 sequence reads: CASSFLLAGTEPYEQYF. The CDR3 nucleotides are TGTGCCAGCTCCTTCCTCTTGGCCGGGACAGAGCCCTACGAGCAGTACTTC.

The CDR3 region has the DNA TGTGCCATCAGTGGTGGGGGAGCTACAGGGAGTAGGGTATACGAGCAGTACTTC. Protein sequence: CAISGGGATGSRVYEQYF. The chain joins TRBV10-3 to TRBJ2-7; possibly TRBD1 for D (6 bases). V shed 4 bases and J shed 4 bases, with 26 bases lying between them. CDR1 ENHRY and CDR2 SYGVKD come from the germline V gene. The CDR3 is 18 residues long.

V and J are TRBV3-1 (or the pseudogene TRBV3-2) and TRBJ2-7; 8 bases line up with TRBD1. Per the germline V gene, CDR1 is LGHDT and CDR2 is YNNKEL (reference sequence). After removal of 4 bases from V and 1 base from J, the junction contained 6 bases not matched to a gene. This CDR3 spans 15 amino acids. The CDR3 bases are TGTGCCAGCAGCCCTGACAGGGGAGCATCCTACGAGCAGTACTTC. Translated, it gives CASSPDRGASYEQYF.

A remark on this clone: A junction boundary mismatches the germline segment, possibly from a read error. V usage is TRBV2 and J usage is TRBJ2-7, with TRBD2 matching 8 bases. CDR1 SNHLY and CDR2 FYNNEI come from the germline V gene. CDR3 length: 17 residues. CDR3 bases: TGTGCCAGCAGGGAAGACTATGGCGGGGGGAACTCCTACGAGCAGTACTTC. Protein: CASREDYGGGNSYEQYF.

This chain joins TRBV11-3 and TRBJ2-2; D unclear. The germline V gene has CDR1 SGHNT and CDR2 YENEEA. The CDR3 extends over 16 amino acids. The V and J ends lost 5 bases and 0 bases respectively, with 13 bases between them. Written as DNA, the CDR3 is TGTGCCAGCAGCCTTCGGTCAGGCGCGAACACCGGGGAGCTGTTTTTT. Its protein product is CASSLRSGANTGELFF.

J is TRBJ1-2 and V is TRBV5-4; a possible D gene is TRBD1 (5 bases). Trimming left V 2 bases short and J 0 bases short, with 17 bases between. The CDR3 length is 17 residues. Germline assignment: CDR1 SGHNT and CDR2 YYREEE (reference sequence). The CDR3 sequence: CASSFLREAVANYGYTF. CDR3 bases: TGTGCCAGCAGCTTCCTCAGGGAGGCGGTGGCTAACTATGGCTACACCTTC.

The CDR3: CASSLGTAETQYF. The CDR3 DNA follows: TGTGCCAGCAGTTTAGGGACAGCCGAGACCCAGTACTTC. This chain uses TRBV12-3 or TRBV12-4 with TRBJ2-5; TRBD1 is a possible D gene (6 bases). CDR3 length: 13 residues. V was pared by 1 base and J by 5 bases, with 8 bases between.

To note about this clone: Additional DNA sequences in this sample encode the identical CDR3. The chain uses TRBV18 and TRBJ1-2; weak D call: TRBD1 (5 bases). Trimming cost V 3 bases and J 4 bases, with 9 bases left between them. The germline CDR1 and CDR2 sequences are KGHSH and LQKENI. The CDR3 length is 13 residues. CDR3 sequence reads: CASSPTQGYGYTF. CDR3 nucleotides: TGTGCCAGCTCACCTACGCAGGGCTATGGCTACACCTTC.

This chain joins TRBV11-2 and TRBJ2-1; 9 bases are shared with TRBD2. After removal of 3 bases from V and 2 bases from J, the junction contained 2 bases not matched to a gene. Germline V CDR1 and CDR2: SGHAT, FQNNGV. The CDR3 is 15 residues long. CDR3 loop: CASSFSGGTYNEQFF. In DNA form, the CDR3 reads TGTGCCAGCAGCTTTAGCGGGGGAACCTACAATGAGCAGTTCTTC.

The chain carries TRBV18 and TRBJ2-7, with 9 bases that match TRBD2. J was trimmed by 4 bases and V by 4 bases; bases with no gene match: 11. The CDR3 runs to 16 residues. The germline V gene encodes CDR1 KGHSH and CDR2 LQKENI. CDR3 bases: TGTGCCAGCTCACGACCCATGGGGCTAGCGGGGTACGAGCAGTACTTC. Protein product: CASSRPMGLAGYEQYF.

This rearrangement joins TRBV2 to TRBJ1-1, with TRBD1 matching 10 bases. V lost 8 bases to trimming and J lost 6 bases; unmatched junction nucleotides: 6. The CDR3 length is 13 residues. The V gene's germline CDR1 is SNHLY and CDR2 FYNNEI. CDR3 loop: CASPRQGAPEAFF. The CDR3 DNA reads as TGTGCCAGCCCAAGACAGGGGGCGCCTGAAGCTTTCTTT.

The gene calls are TRBV6-5 and TRBJ2-2, with D perhaps matching TRBD2 (5 bases). Germline V gene data show CDR1 as MNHEY and CDR2 as SVGAGI. Trimming removed 6 bases from V and 7 bases from J, with 12 bases in between. The CDR3 runs to 13 residues. The CDR3 region has the DNA TGTGCCAGCAGGCCCTCGCGGGTCGGGGAGCTGTTTTTT. Translating it yields CASRPSRVGELFF.

This clone was detected only a few times. J is TRBJ2-2 and V is TRBV23-1; 10 nucleotides agree with TRBD1. TRBV23-1 is sorted into the ORF group, with uncertain function. J lost 0 bases, V lost 6 bases, and 1 base had no gene match. This CDR3 is built from 15 residues. This CDR3 is CASSGTGANTGELFF. The CDR3 DNA is TGCGCCAGCAGCGGGACAGGGGCGAACACCGGGGAGCTGTTTTTT.

J is TRBJ2-2 and V is TRBV6-5; TRBD1 might be the D (5 bases). In germline, CDR1 is MNHEY, CDR2 SVGAGI. Between the trimmed V and J ends, which lost 2 bases and 1 base, there was a span of 8 bases. This CDR3 is 15 amino acids long. CDR3 coding DNA: TGTGCCAGCAGTTACGTCAGGGAGAACACCGGGGAGCTGTTTTTT. Its protein is CASSYVRENTGELFF.

V is TRBV18 and J is TRBJ2-7, with D possibly TRBD2 on 5 matching bases. This CDR3 contains 14 residues. Germline lookup yields CDR1 KGHSH and CDR2 LQKENI. V lost 3 bases and J lost 5, with 14 bases in between. The CDR3 nucleotides read TGTGCCAGCTCACCGTCGAAGGACGGGGACGAGCAGTACTTC. It yields the protein CASSPSKDGDEQYF.

The rearrangement uses TRBV5-6 and TRBJ2-3; TRBD2 aligns across 14 bases. V was pared by 0 bases and J by 0 bases, with 3 bases of the junction left unmatched. CDR3 size: 18 residues. Per germline, CDR1 SGHDT and CDR2 YYEEEE. DNA for the CDR3: TGTGCCAGCAGCTTGGTGACTAGCGGGGGGGCAAGCACAGATACGCAGTATTTT. It yields the protein CASSLVTSGGASTDTQYF.

This rearrangement joins TRBV18 to TRBJ1-1, with D maybe TRBD1 (6 bases). Germline assignment: CDR1 KGHSH and CDR2 LQKENI. There are 17 residues in the CDR3. V dropped 3 bases and J dropped 0 bases, with 17 bases sitting between them. The CDR3 sequence is CASSPSPKQGLNTEAFF. CDR3 in DNA: TGTGCCAGCTCACCGTCACCAAAACAGGGATTGAACACTGAAGCTTTCTTT. The full variable domain, in which reference TRBV18 and TRBJ1-1 provide the parts outside the CDR3, is NAGVMQNPRHLVRRRGQEARLRCSPMKGHSHVYWYRQLPEEGLKFMVYLQKENIIDESGMPKERFSAEFPKEGPSILRIQQVVRGDSAAYFCASSPSPKQGLNTEAFFGQGTRLTVV.